The 12 T cell receptor beta chains below come from one sample, sequenced in a study of blood T cell repertoires in COVID-19 (dated by TCRdb to 2018 to 2020). The receptor library was made with the immunoSEQ multiplex PCR assay. TCRdb re-hosts the immuneACCESS table, in-frame sequences only. Its copies lack some clones; in the studies checked, an unresolved V gene accounts for under half of them, and the cause for the rest is not known. In all, the sample holds 4,000 or so clones, and 91% of those were seen once. The ten largest clones add up to approximately 7.1% of the sample. Sequenced: peripheral blood. Source of these receptors: a man aged 50-59 years with active COVID-19.

This chain connects TRBV12-3 or TRBV12-4 to TRBJ2-1, with a weak D call TRBD2 (6 bases). The CDR3 consists of 13 residues. V was clipped by 6 bases and J by 8 bases, with 14 bases between them. CDR3 DNA sequence: TGTGCCAGCAGCCCCGCGGGGCTCTATGAGCAGTTCTTC. Protein: CASSPAGLYEQFF.

The chain recombines TRBV19 with TRBJ2-1; 9 positions agree with TRBD1. With 5 bases clipped from V and 4 bases from J, the junction kept 6 bases outside the gene matches. Germline CDR1 is LNHDA and CDR2 is SQIVND (reference sequence). The CDR3 consists of 15 residues. The CDR3 reads CASSSAGQGYNEQFF. DNA for the CDR3: TGTGCCAGTAGTTCGGCGGGACAGGGTTACAATGAGCAGTTCTTC. The full variable domain, rest sourced from reference TRBV19 and TRBJ2-1, is DGGITQSPKYLFRKEGQNVTLSCEQNLNHDAMYWYRQDPGQGLRLIYYSQIVNDFQKGDIAEGYSVSREKKESFPLTVTSAQKNPTAFYLCASSSAGQGYNEQFFGPGTRLTVL.

The chain is built from TRBV6-2 or TRBV6-3 and TRBJ2-1, with D hard to call. The CDR3 has 12 amino acids. Germline-derived CDR1 and CDR2 are MNHEY and SVGEGT. The V gene lost 0 bases and the J gene lost 8 bases, with 5 bases spanning the gap. CDR3 loop: CASSYSRYEQFF. The DNA of the CDR3 is TGTGCCAGCAGTTACTCGCGATATGAGCAGTTCTTC.

The gene calls are TRBV19 and TRBJ2-1, with 7 bases fitting TRBD1. Germline V lookup: CDR1 LNHDA, CDR2 SQIVND (reference sequence). Trimming took 4 bases from V and 7 from J; bases not matched to a gene: 13. CDR3 length: 16 amino acids. The CDR3 spells CASSRLQGSYPNEQFF. DNA of the CDR3: TGTGCCAGTAGTAGGCTACAGGGGTCTTACCCGAATGAGCAGTTCTTC. Full variable domain (outside the CDR3, taken from reference TRBV19 and TRBJ2-1): DGGITQSPKYLFRKEGQNVTLSCEQNLNHDAMYWYRQDPGQGLRLIYYSQIVNDFQKGDIAEGYSVSREKKESFPLTVTSAQKNPTAFYLCASSRLQGSYPNEQFFGPGTRLTVL.

This clone was recorded a few times. This chain connects TRBV28 to TRBJ2-7; 7 bases map to TRBD1. Germline CDR1 MDHEN, CDR2 SYDVKM. The CDR3 length is 13 residues. Trimming cost V 2 bases and J 5 bases; bases outside gene matches: 3. CDR3 DNA: TGTGCCAGCAGTTTAGGCCAGGGGGACGAGCAGTACTTC. As protein: CASSLGQGDEQYF.

Written as DNA, the CDR3 is TGCGCCAGCAGCTCGCTAGGGGACTCTGGAAACACCATATATTTT. Protein product: CASSSLGDSGNTIYF. The chain couples TRBV5-1 to TRBJ1-3, with D possibly being TRBD1 (5 bases). There are 15 residues in the CDR3. CDR1 is SGHRS and CDR2 is YFSETQ in the germline V gene. V dropped 3 bases and J dropped 0 bases, with 10 bases sitting between them. Looking up the rest from reference TRBV5-1 and TRBJ1-3 gives the full variable domain: KAGVTQTPRYLIKTRGQQVTLSCSPISGHRSVSWYQQTPGQGLQFLFEYFSETQRNKGNFPGRFSGRQFSNSRSEMNVSTLELGDSALYLCASSSLGDSGNTIYFGEGSWLTVV.

A few counts support this clone. This sequence joins TRBV19 and TRBJ1-1, with D unresolved. The CDR3 runs to 13 residues. The V gene's germline CDR1 is LNHDA and CDR2 SQIVND (reference sequence). Deletions cut 5 bases from V and 5 bases from J, with 12 bases between. CDR3 residues: CASSFGVWTEAFF. The CDR3 nucleotides read TGTGCCAGTAGTTTCGGGGTCTGGACTGAAGCTTTCTTT.

The rearrangement joins TRBV13 to TRBJ2-1; 8 bases are shared with TRBD2. Germline CDR1 PRHDT, CDR2 FYEKMQ (reference sequence). With 1 base clipped from V and 4 bases from J, the junction kept 3 bases outside the gene matches. The CDR3 sequence is 15 residues long. The DNA for the CDR3 is TGTGCCAGCAGCTTAGTACTAGCGGAGTACAATGAGCAGTTCTTC. Protein sequence: CASSLVLAEYNEQFF.

The rearrangement links TRBV27 to TRBJ2-5, with D unresolved. The CDR3 has 13 residues. CDR1 and CDR2 from the germline V gene are MNHEY and SMNVEV (reference sequence). V was pared by 3 bases and J by 2 bases, with 7 bases between. CDR3: CASSLVRQETQYF. The CDR3 DNA reads as TGTGCCAGCAGTTTGGTTAGACAAGAGACCCAGTACTTC.

The chain has TRBV7-6 and TRBJ2-2; 7 bases map to TRBD1. Germline CDR1 is SGHVS and CDR2 is FNYEAQ. The CDR3 runs 16 residues. The ends lost 1 base at V and 0 bases at J; junction bases unmatched: 2. This CDR3 reads CASSLVGTANTGELFF. As DNA, the CDR3 is TGTGCCAGCAGCTTAGTCGGGACAGCGAACACCGGGGAGCTGTTTTTT.

V gene TRBV19 combines with J gene TRBJ2-2, with D maybe TRBD2 (6 bases). The CDR3 is 15 residues long. Germline V CDR1 and CDR2: LNHDA, SQIVND (reference sequence). The ends were cut back, 5 bases at V and 0 bases at J, with 10 bases in the middle. CDR3 in amino acids: CASSVTRPNTGELFF. The CDR3 DNA reads TGTGCCAGTAGTGTGACTAGACCGAACACCGGGGAGCTGTTTTTT.

V and J are TRBV27 and TRBJ2-5; 9 positions match TRBD1. The CDR3 contains 15 residues. Germline assignment: CDR1 MNHEY and CDR2 SMNVEV (reference sequence). V shed 4 bases, J shed 4 bases, and the junction held 7 bases outside the gene matches. CDR3 residues: CASSSPGQGGETQYF. Written as DNA, the CDR3 is TGTGCCAGCAGTTCCCCGGGACAGGGTGGAGAGACCCAGTACTTC.